This TCR beta chain was identified in a study of shared clonotypes between healthy human individuals. Turning to the study itself: The study drew on a couple of women and three men aged 18 to 49 as donors. Each donor had three CD4 naive, three CD4 memory, two CD8 naive and one CD8 memory plate. General study results and limits: Few donors restricted represented genetic and exposure-history diversity.

Details on this clone: The antigen remains unidentified.

For sorted subsets, about 200 ng DNA per replicate equaled some 27,000 T cell genomes. Measured with immunoSEQ multiplex PCR; TCRdb has only the in-frame clones, and not every one. The table shows some 690,000 clones, with roughly 88% occurring only once. The CDR3 is made up of 16 amino acids. Germline loops: CDR1 LNHDA, CDR2 SQIVND (reference sequence). The V and J ends lost 1 base and 4 bases respectively, with 11 bases between them. The gene calls are TRBV19 and TRBJ2-6; D may be TRBD1 (5 bases). The specimen sequenced was memory CD8+ T cells from PBMCs. Sample subset: CD45RO+ cells pooled with CCR7-negative TemRA cells. The sequence came from a man between 18 and 35 years old in good health. Some clones in this sample may be carry-over from other donors' samples. CDR3 residues: CASSIVVRAGANVLTF. CDR3 DNA sequence: TGTGCCAGTAGTATAGTCGTCAGGGCCGGGGCCAACGTCCTGACTTTC.